These 14 T cell receptor beta chains were sequenced from one sample in a study of early T cells in non-severe SARS-CoV-2 infection (dated by TCRdb to the early 2020s). The library relied on 5' RACE. Sequencer: NextSeq 500. TCRdb reprocessed the public reads (quality trimming at Q25 with fastp, clone calling with MiXCR) and kept in-frame beta chains. Identical CDR3 proteins give one entry, which carries the most common genes and DNA. The sample has 85,000 to 100,000 distinct CDR3 sequences on record, about 10% of them singletons. The top ten constitute about 4.5% of the sample. Source: whole blood, taken at baseline. The receptors derive from an adult who was a healthcare worker with PCR-confirmed SARS-CoV-2 infection or an uninfected control (not recorded which).

The sample holds many counts of this clonotype. The genes are TRBV20-1 and TRBJ1-5, with 7 positions matching TRBD1. In germline, CDR1 is DFQATT, CDR2 SNEGSKA (reference sequence). J gave up 0 bases and V 6 bases, and 8 bases lay outside the gene matches. CDR3 length: 15 residues. CDR3 sequence (DNA): TGCAGTGCCCAGGCCGGGACAGTTAGCAATCAGCCCCAGCATTTT. Its protein is CSAQAGTVSNQPQHF.

This clonotype was found a few times. CDR3 sequence: CASSDRHSYEQYF. In DNA form, the CDR3 reads TGTGCCAGCAGTGATCGACATTCCTACGAGCAGTACTTC. The rearrangement links TRBV6-1 to TRBJ2-7; D not resolved. The CDR3 extends over 13 amino acids. V was clipped by 3 bases and J by 1 base, with 7 bases between them. Germline CDR1 MNHNS, CDR2 SASEGT.

The V call is TRBV29-1, the J call TRBJ2-1, with D perhaps TRBD2 (5 bases). Germline V gene data show CDR1 as SQVTM and CDR2 as ANQGSEA. The CDR3 is made up of 11 amino acids. This CDR3 is CSGGSGNEQFF. The CDR3, as DNA: TGCAGTGGAGGTTCTGGAAATGAGCAGTTCTTC.

There are many counts of this clonotype. This chain links TRBV6-1 with TRBJ1-2; weak D call: TRBD1 (5 bases). CDR3 length: 15 amino acids. CDR1 and CDR2 from the germline V gene are MNHNS and SASEGT. The V end lost 7 bases, the J end lost 0 bases, and 15 bases lay between the germline ends. The CDR3 protein is CASMGRGGANYGYTF. CDR3 nucleotides: TGTGCCAGCATGGGACGGGGGGGAGCTAACTATGGCTACACCTTC.

This clonotype was seen a few times. The chain has TRBV5-1 and TRBJ2-7, with D tentatively TRBD1 (6 bases). V was cut by 4 bases and J by 0 bases, with 11 bases left in between. The CDR3 runs to 14 residues. Germline V gene lookup returns CDR1 SGHRS and CDR2 YFSETQ. CDR3 protein: CASSRADSSYEQYF. In DNA form, the CDR3 reads TGCGCCAGCAGCAGAGCGGACAGCTCCTACGAGCAGTACTTC.

The chain links TRBV6-1 to TRBJ1-2; 7 bases are shared with TRBD1. The CDR3 totals 14 residues. The V segment lost 1 base and the J segment 4 bases; nucleotides outside the gene matches: 3. Germline CDR1 reads MNHNS; CDR2 reads SASEGT. The CDR3 region has the DNA TGTGCCAGCAGTGAAGAAAGGGGGCCCTATGGCTACACCTTC. Protein: CASSEERGPYGYTF.

The V call is TRBV2, the J call TRBJ1-1; no firm D call. The CDR3 length is 13 residues. With 7 bases removed from V and 0 bases from J, the gap between germline ends came to 9 bases. Germline V gene sequence: CDR1 SNHLY, CDR2 FYNNEI. The CDR3 coding sequence is TGTGCCAGCAATGGTTTCTTGAACACTGAAGCTTTCTTT. Its translation is CASNGFLNTEAFF. Supplemented by reference TRBV2 and TRBJ1-1, the full variable domain reads EPEVTQTPSHQVTQMGQEVILRCVPISNHLYFYWYRQILGQKVEFLVSFYNNEISEKSEIFDDQFSVERPDGSNFTLKIRSTKLEDSAMYFCASNGFLNTEAFFGQGTRLTVV.

Ten or more counts support this clonotype. The chain's CDR3 is CASSLGMRNTGELFF. CDR3 nucleotide sequence: TGTGCCAGCAGTTTAGGCATGAGGAACACCGGGGAGCTGTTTTTT. This chain joins TRBV12-3 or TRBV12-4 and TRBJ2-2; no firm D call. V was trimmed by 1 base and J by 1 base, leaving 7 bases between them. This CDR3 contains 15 residues.

This clonotype was found a few times. The genes are TRBV20-1 and TRBJ1-5; D unresolved. Trimming removed 6 bases from V and 5 bases from J, with 14 bases in between. Germline lookup yields CDR1 DFQATT and CDR2 SNEGSKA (reference sequence). There are 13 residues in the CDR3. The CDR3 is CSALATRDQPQHF. Here the CDR3 DNA reads TGCAGTGCCCTCGCAACGAGGGATCAGCCCCAGCATTTT.

This clonotype was observed at least ten times. This sequence joins TRBV7-2 and TRBJ2-2; D possibly corresponds to TRBD1 (5 bases). There are 14 residues in the CDR3. V lost 4 bases, J lost 3 bases, and 9 bases lay in between. Germline lookup yields CDR1 SGHTA and CDR2 FQGNSA. CDR3 sequence (DNA): TGTGCCAGCAGCTCGGACACCTACACCGGGGAGCTGTTTTTT. This sequence encodes CASSSDTYTGELFF.

The gene calls are TRBV6-5 and TRBJ1-4; 8 positions match TRBD1. This CDR3 is 15 amino acids long. Germline CDR1 reads MNHEY; CDR2 reads SVGAGI. With 4 bases clipped from V and 2 bases from J, the junction kept 3 bases outside the gene matches. The DNA for the CDR3 is TGTGCCAGCAGTTGGACAGGGATCACTAATGAAAAACTGTTTTTT. This encodes CASSWTGITNEKLFF.

A few counts support this clonotype. The V and J genes are TRBV28 and TRBJ1-1, with D possibly being TRBD1 (6 bases). The V gene's germline CDR1 is MDHEN and CDR2 SYDVKM. V lost 6 bases to trimming and J lost 6 bases, with 20 bases between them. This CDR3 is built from 15 residues. As DNA, the CDR3 is TGTGCCAGCAGACAATCGGGGGGGCAGGGCCCTGAAGCTTTCTTT. As protein: CASRQSGGQGPEAFF.

The chain has TRBV4-3 and TRBJ1-1; D remains ambiguous. The V gene's germline CDR1 is LGHNA and CDR2 YSLEER. Between the trimmed V and J ends, which lost 4 bases and 3 bases, there was a span of 12 bases. The CDR3 covers 14 residues. The DNA for the CDR3 is TGCGCCAGCAGCCTCTTTAAGGGCTACACTGAAGCTTTCTTT. Translated: CASSLFKGYTEAFF.

In this sample, this clonotype turned up a few times. The chain is built from TRBV3-1 and TRBJ2-1; D is undetermined. The V gene lost 3 bases and the J gene lost 6 bases, with 18 bases spanning the gap. Germline V gene data show CDR1 as LGHDT and CDR2 as YNNKEL (reference sequence). The CDR3 runs to 16 residues. This chain's CDR3 is CASSQIRTGLGNEQFF. The CDR3 nucleotides read TGTGCCAGCAGCCAGATCCGGACGGGTTTAGGCAATGAGCAGTTCTTC.